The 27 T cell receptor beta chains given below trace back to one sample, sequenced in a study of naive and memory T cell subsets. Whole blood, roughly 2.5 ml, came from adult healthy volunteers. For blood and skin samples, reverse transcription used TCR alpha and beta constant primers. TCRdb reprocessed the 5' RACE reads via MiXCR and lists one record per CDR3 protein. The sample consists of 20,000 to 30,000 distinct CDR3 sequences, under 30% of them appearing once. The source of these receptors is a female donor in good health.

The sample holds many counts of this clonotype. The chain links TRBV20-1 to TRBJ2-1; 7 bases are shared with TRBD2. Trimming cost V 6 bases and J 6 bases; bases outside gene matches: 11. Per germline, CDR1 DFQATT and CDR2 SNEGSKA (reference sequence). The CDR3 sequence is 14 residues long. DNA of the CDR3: TGCAGTGCCACCCTTCGACTAGCACGCAATGAGCAGTTCTTC. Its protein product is CSATLRLARNEQFF.

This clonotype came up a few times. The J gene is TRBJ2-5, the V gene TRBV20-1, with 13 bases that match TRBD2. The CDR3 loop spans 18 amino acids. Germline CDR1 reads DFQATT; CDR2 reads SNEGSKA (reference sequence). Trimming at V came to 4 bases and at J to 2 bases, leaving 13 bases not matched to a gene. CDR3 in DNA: TGCAGTGCTATACTAGCGGGAGGGTCCATATCGATACAAGAGACCCAGTACTTC. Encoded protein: CSAILAGGSISIQETQYF.

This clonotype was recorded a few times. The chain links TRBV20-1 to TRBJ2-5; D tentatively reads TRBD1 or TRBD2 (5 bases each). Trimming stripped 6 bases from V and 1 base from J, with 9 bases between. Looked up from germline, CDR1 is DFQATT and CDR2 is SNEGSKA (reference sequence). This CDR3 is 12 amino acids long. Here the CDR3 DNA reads TGCAGTGCCCTGGGGGTCCAAGAGACCCAGTACTTC. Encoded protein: CSALGVQETQYF.

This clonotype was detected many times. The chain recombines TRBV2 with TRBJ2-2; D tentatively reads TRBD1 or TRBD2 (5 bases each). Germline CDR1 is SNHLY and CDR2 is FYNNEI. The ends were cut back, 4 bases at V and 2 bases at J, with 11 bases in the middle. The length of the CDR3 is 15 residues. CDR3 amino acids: CASSAVRGNTGELFF. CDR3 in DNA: TGTGCCAGCAGTGCGGTGAGGGGAAACACCGGGGAGCTGTTTTTT.

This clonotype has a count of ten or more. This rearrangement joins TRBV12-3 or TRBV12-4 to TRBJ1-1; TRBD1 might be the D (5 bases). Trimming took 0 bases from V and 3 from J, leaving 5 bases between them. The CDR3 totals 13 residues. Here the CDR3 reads CASSLARDTEAFF. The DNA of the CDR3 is TGTGCCAGCAGTTTAGCCAGGGACACTGAAGCTTTCTTT.

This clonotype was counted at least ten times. The CDR3 region has the DNA TGCAGCGTTGAAGTTTGGCCAGGGGGACGGAGCGAGCAGTACTTC. Its protein product is CSVEVWPGGRSEQYF. The chain carries TRBV29-1 and TRBJ2-7, with 7 bases identical to TRBD1. The CDR3 is made up of 15 amino acids. V shed 1 base, J shed 6 bases, and the junction held 12 bases outside the gene matches. Per germline, CDR1 SQVTM and CDR2 ANQGSEA.

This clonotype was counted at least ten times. CDR3 region: CASTPGTNYGYTF. The CDR3 DNA reads as TGTGCCAGCACCCCCGGGACTAACTATGGCTACACCTTC. The chain joins TRBV7-2 to TRBJ1-2, with D hard to call. V shed 7 bases and J shed 0 bases, with 9 bases lying between them. The germline V gene has CDR1 SGHTA and CDR2 FQGNSA. The CDR3 runs 13 residues.

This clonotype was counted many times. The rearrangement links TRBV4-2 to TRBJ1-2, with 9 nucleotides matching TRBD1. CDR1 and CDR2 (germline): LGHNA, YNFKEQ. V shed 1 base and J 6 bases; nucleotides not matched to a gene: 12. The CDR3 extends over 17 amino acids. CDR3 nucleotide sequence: TGTGCCAGCAGCCAAGGATGGGGACAGGGAGTAGTCCATGGCTACACCTTC. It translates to CASSQGWGQGVVHGYTF.

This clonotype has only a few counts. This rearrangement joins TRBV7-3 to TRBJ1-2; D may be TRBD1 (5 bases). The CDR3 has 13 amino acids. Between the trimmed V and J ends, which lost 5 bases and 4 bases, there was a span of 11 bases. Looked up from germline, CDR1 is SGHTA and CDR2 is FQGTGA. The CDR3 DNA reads TGTGCCAGCAGCCCGGGGGAAGGCTATGGCTACACCTTC. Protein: CASSPGEGYGYTF.

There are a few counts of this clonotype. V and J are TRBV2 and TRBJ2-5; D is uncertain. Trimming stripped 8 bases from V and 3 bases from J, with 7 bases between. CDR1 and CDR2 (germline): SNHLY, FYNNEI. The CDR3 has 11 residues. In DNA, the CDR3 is TGTGCCAGCCTCCGCAAAGAGACCCAGTACTTC. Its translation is CASLRKETQYF.

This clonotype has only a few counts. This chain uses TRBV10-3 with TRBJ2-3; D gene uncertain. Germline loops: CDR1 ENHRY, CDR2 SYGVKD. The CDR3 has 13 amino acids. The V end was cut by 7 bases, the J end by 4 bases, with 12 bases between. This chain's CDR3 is CAITGSFADTQYF. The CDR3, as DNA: TGTGCCATCACCGGCTCCTTCGCAGATACGCAGTATTTT.

For the CDR3, the DNA is TGTGCCATCAGTGAGTCGGGGGACGAGCAGTACTTC. This codes for CAISESGDEQYF. This chain joins TRBV10-3 and TRBJ2-7; D assignment may be TRBD1 or TRBD2 (5 bases each). The V gene lost 0 bases and the J gene lost 5 bases, with 5 bases spanning the gap. In germline, CDR1 is ENHRY, CDR2 SYGVKD. The CDR3 has 12 residues.

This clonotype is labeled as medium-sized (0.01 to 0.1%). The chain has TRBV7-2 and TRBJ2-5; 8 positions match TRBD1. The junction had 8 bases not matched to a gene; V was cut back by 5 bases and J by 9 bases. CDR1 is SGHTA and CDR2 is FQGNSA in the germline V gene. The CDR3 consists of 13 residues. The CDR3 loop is CASSHRTGWAQYF. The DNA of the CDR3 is TGTGCCAGCAGCCACCGGACAGGGTGGGCCCAGTACTTC.

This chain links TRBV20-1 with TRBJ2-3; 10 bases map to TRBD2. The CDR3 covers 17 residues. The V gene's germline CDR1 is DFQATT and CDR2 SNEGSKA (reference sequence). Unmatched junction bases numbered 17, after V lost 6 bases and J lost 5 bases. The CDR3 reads CSAPRASGRLGVDTQYF. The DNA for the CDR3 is TGCAGTGCACCCCGGGCTAGCGGGAGACTGGGGGTAGATACGCAGTATTTT.

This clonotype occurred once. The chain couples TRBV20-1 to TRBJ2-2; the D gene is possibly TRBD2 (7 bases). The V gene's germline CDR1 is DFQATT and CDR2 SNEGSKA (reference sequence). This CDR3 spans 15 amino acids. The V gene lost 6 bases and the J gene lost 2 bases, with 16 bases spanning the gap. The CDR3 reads CSAPGGLNNTGELFF. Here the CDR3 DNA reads TGCAGTGCCCCGGGGGGCCTTAATAACACCGGGGAGCTGTTTTTT.

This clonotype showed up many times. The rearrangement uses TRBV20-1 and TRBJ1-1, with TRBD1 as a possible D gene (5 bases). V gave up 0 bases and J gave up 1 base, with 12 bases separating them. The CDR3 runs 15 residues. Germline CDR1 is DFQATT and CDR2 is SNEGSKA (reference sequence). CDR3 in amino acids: CSARDFRAENTEAFF. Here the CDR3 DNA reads TGCAGTGCTAGAGACTTCAGGGCTGAGAACACTGAAGCTTTCTTT.

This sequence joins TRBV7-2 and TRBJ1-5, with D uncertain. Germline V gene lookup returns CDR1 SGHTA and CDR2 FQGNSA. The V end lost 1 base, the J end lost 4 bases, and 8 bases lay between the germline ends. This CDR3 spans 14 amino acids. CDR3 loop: CASSLEAGNQPQHF. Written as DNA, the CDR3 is TGTGCCAGCAGCTTAGAGGCCGGGAATCAGCCCCAGCATTTT.

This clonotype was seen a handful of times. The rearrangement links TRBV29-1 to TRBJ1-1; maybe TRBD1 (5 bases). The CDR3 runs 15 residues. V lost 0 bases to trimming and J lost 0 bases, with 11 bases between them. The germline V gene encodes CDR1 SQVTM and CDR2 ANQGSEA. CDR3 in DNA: TGCAGCGTTGAAGATGGGAGGGGATTGAACACTGAAGCTTTCTTT. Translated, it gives CSVEDGRGLNTEAFF.

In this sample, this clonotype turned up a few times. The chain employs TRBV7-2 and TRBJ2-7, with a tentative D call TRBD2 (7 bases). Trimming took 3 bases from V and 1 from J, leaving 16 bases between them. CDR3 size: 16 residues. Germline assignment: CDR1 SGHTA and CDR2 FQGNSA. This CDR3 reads CASSFESGRGSYEQYF. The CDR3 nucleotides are TGTGCCAGCAGCTTCGAGTCTGGGAGGGGGTCCTACGAGCAGTACTTC. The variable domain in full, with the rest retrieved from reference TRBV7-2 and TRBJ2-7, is GAGVSQSPSNKVTEKGKDVELRCDPISGHTALYWYRQSLGQGLEFLIYFQGNSAPDKSGLPSDRFSAERTGGSVSTLTIQRTQQEDSAVYLCASSFESGRGSYEQYFGPGTRLTVT.

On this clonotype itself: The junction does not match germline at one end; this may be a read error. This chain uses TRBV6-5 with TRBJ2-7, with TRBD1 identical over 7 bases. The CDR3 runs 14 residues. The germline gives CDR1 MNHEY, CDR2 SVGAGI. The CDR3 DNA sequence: TGTGCCAGCAGTTACTCGGTTACGACAGGGTTATTGGACTTC. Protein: CASSYSVTTGLLDF.

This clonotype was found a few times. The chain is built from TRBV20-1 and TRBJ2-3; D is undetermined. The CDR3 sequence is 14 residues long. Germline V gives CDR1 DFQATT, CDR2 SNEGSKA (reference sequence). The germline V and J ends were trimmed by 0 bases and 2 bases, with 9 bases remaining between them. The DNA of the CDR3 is TGCAGTGCTAGAGATGAAGTGTTCACAGATACGCAGTATTTT. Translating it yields CSARDEVFTDTQYF.

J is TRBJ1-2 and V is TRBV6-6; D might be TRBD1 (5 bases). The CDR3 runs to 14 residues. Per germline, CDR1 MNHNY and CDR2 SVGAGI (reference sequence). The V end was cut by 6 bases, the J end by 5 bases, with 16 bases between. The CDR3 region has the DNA TGTGCCAGCAGCTCCCCTTCCGGGGGTTATGGCTACACCTTC. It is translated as CASSSPSGGYGYTF.

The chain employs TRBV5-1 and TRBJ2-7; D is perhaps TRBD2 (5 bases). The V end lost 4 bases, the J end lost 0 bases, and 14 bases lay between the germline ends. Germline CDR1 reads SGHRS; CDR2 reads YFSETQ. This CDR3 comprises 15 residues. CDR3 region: CASSIRTGYSYEQYF. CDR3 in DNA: TGCGCCAGCAGCATTAGGACGGGGTACTCCTACGAGCAGTACTTC.

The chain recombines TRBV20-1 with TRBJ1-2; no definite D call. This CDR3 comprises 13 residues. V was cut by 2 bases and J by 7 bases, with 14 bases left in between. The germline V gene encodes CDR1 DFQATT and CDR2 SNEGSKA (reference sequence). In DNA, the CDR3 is TGCAGTGCTAGAAGGGCCGCTGGCGCTGGCTACACCTTC. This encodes CSARRAAGAGYTF.

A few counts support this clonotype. The CDR3 protein is CASRHSHTGNYGYTF. The CDR3 DNA is TGTGCCAGCAGGCACTCTCACACAGGGAACTATGGCTACACCTTC. This rearrangement joins TRBV6-5 to TRBJ1-2, with a weak D call TRBD1 (6 bases). V gave up 6 bases and J gave up 2 bases, with 16 bases separating them. The CDR3 sequence is 15 residues long. Per germline, CDR1 MNHEY and CDR2 SVGAGI.

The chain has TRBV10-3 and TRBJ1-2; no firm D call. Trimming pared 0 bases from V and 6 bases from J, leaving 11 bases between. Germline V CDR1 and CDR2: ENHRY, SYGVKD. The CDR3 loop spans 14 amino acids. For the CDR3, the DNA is TGTGCCATCAGTGAGTCATTCTTGCACGATGGCTACACCTTC. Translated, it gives CAISESFLHDGYTF.

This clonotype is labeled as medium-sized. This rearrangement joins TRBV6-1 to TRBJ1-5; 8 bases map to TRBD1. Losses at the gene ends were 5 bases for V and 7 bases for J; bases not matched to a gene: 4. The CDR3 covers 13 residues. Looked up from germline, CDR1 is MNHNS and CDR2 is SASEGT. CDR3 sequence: CASSSDRGQPQHF. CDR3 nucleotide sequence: TGTGCCAGCAGTTCTGACAGGGGCCAGCCCCAGCATTTT.